This T cell receptor (beta chain) stems from a study of T cells after yellow fever vaccination. Study summary: Fractions of limited cellularity were prepared by means of SMART-Seq v4 Ultra Low Input.

V lost 6 bases to trimming and J lost 0 bases, with 12 bases between them. The CDR3 has 14 residues. In germline, CDR1 is LGHNT, CDR2 FRNRAP. This clonotype was seen ten or more times. Its specificity is unknown. TCRdb re-analysed the 5' RACE reads in MiXCR, keeping a single row per CDR3 protein. The table shows about 170,000 distinct CDR3 sequences, with 9.5% to 12% occurring only once. Whole-study results and caveats: Researchers noted that a small share of clonotypes showed up in both CD4 and CD8 compartments.

The sequence was collected from a young man who received the YFV17D yellow fever vaccine. Material: CD8+ T cells sorted from PBMCs, obtained 15 days after the yellow fever booster vaccination. This chain connects TRBV12-5 to TRBJ2-7, with TRBD1 as a possible D gene (6 bases). DNA for the CDR3: TGTGCTAGTGGCCCTGGACAGACCTCCTACGAGCAGTACTTC. Translation: CASGPGQTSYEQYF. Full variable domain (rest looked up from reference TRBV12-5 and TRBJ2-7): DARVTQTPRHKVTEMGQEVTMRCQPILGHNTVFWYRQTMMQGLELLAYFRNRAPLDDSGMPKDRFSAEMPDATLATLKIQPSEPRDSAVYFCASGPGQTSYEQYFGPGTRLTVT.